Listed below are T cell receptor beta chains from one sample, sequenced in a study of regulatory T cells in long-lasting Graves disease. TCRdb used MiXCR to reprocess the multiplex PCR reads, holding one entry per CDR3 protein. The top ten hold 12% of the sample, which has roughly 510,000 distinct CDR3 sequences, about 15% seen once. These data were also reused for a study on T cells in Graves' hyperthyroidism and ophthalmopathy.

The source material was peripheral blood mononuclear cells (PBMCs), sampled at new diagnosis, from a patient treated with antithyroid drugs. These receptor sequences come from a man aged 18 to 29 with Graves disease. The CDR3 runs from the conserved cysteine through the conserved F or W. Fields, in order: V gene, clone size, J gene, D gene, CDR3 protein, CDR3 DNA. D genes are given only for firm matches. Not all rows give a size; the values are once, few, many and, for expanded clones, a class.

>TRBV18|-|TRBJ2-7|TRBD1
CASGGQGPPYEQYF
TGTGCCAGCGGGGGACAGGGGCCCCCCTACGAGCAGTACTTC
>TRBV20-1|once|TRBJ2-5|-
CSVDPPRETQYF
TGCAGCGTTGACCCTCCCCGGGAGACCCAGTACTTC
>TRBV19|-|TRBJ2-1|TRBD2
CASSMGMIPGLAGGHPYNEQFF
TGTGCCAGTAGTATGGGTATGATACCGGGACTAGCGGGAGGTCACCCCTACAATGAGCAGTTCTTC
>TRBV27|-|TRBJ1-2|-
CASSITGQDYGYTF
TGTGCCAGCTCTATAACGGGACAAGACTATGGCTACACCTTC
>TRBV12-3/TRBV12-4|many|TRBJ1-2|TRBD1
CASSYPARGRYGYTF
TGTGCCAGCAGTTATCCTGCCAGGGGGCGTTATGGCTACACCTTC
>TRBV7-9|-|TRBJ1-1|-
CASSLGGGRQLNTEAFF
TGTGCCAGCAGCTTAGGAGGGGGACGCCAGCTGAACACTGAAGCTTTCTTT
>TRBV11-2|many|TRBJ2-5|-
CASSLDSRETQYF
TGTGCCAGCAGTTTAGACAGTAGAGAGACCCAGTACTTC
>TRBV7-9|many|TRBJ2-7|TRBD2
CASSPTSSEQYF
TGTGCCAGCAGTCCGACTAGCTCCGAGCAGTACTTC
>TRBV20-1|-|TRBJ1-5|-
CSARGDRDQPQHF
TGCAGTGCTAGAGGCGACAGAGATCAGCCCCAGCATTTT
>TRBV24-1|-|TRBJ2-1|-
CATSEGRGANNEQFF
TGTGCCACCAGTGAGGGACGGGGGGCGAACAATGAGCAGTTCTTC
>TRBV7-9|many|TRBJ1-5|TRBD1
CASSPSGQGEGQPQHF
TGTGCCAGCAGCCCATCAGGACAGGGAGAAGGCCAGCCCCAGCATTTT
>TRBV9|-|TRBJ2-1|TRBD2
CASSVGAGLAGKLGEQFF
TGTGCCAGCAGCGTTGGGGCGGGACTAGCGGGAAAGTTAGGGGAGCAGTTCTTC
>TRBV29-1|-|TRBJ2-7|TRBD1
CSVSKGQGYSYEQYF
TGCAGCGTTTCAAAGGGACAGGGCTACTCCTACGAGCAGTACTTC
>TRBV11-2|many|TRBJ2-2|-
CASSFPQSTGELFF
TGTGCCAGCAGCTTCCCCCAGAGCACCGGGGAGCTGTTTTTT
>TRBV7-2|many|TRBJ2-3|-
CASSLAQGPDTQYF
TGTGCCAGCAGCTTAGCGCAGGGTCCAGATACGCAGTATTTT
>TRBV10-1|-|TRBJ1-6|-
CANPGHYNSPLHF
TGCGCCAACCCGGGACATTATAATTCACCCCTCCACTTT
>TRBV3-1|-|TRBJ2-7|TRBD2
CASSQEALAGGPGLNF
TGTGCCAGCAGCCAAGAAGCACTAGCGGGAGGGCCGGGACTTAACTTC
>TRBV9|once|TRBJ2-5|-
CASSVAPQETQYF
TGTGCCAGCAGCGTAGCCCCCCAGGAGACCCAGTACTTC
>TRBV19|few|TRBJ2-7|TRBD1
CASSKTGGQYEQYF
TGTGCCAGTAGCAAAACAGGGGGTCAGTACGAGCAGTACTTC
>TRBV5-1|many|TRBJ2-7|TRBD1
CASSLEPSTGVEQYF
TGCGCCAGCAGCTTGGAACCCTCGACAGGGGTCGAGCAGTACTTC
>TRBV9|-|TRBJ2-1|TRBD2
CASSVPLGGGINEQFF
TGTGCCAGCAGCGTCCCCCTGGGCGGGGGGATCAATGAGCAGTTCTTC
>TRBV3-1|many|TRBJ1-1|-
CASSRGHSNTEAFF
TGTGCCAGCAGCCGGGGACATTCGAACACTGAAGCTTTCTTT
>TRBV4-1|-|TRBJ2-1|TRBD2
CASRLGTSGRVNEQFF
TGCGCCAGCAGACTAGGGACTAGCGGGAGAGTTAATGAGCAGTTCTTC
>TRBV4-2|-|TRBJ2-3|TRBD2
CASSQVVAGVGSDTQYF
TGTGCCAGCAGCCAAGTGGTGGCGGGAGTGGGGTCAGATACGCAGTATTTT
>TRBV7-6|many|TRBJ2-2|-
CASSLARTGELFF
TGTGCCAGCAGCTTGGCCAGGACCGGGGAGCTGTTTTTT
>TRBV7-9|-|TRBJ2-7|-
CVSSTSKGSKGSYEQYF
TGTGTCAGCAGCACCTCCAAAGGGAGTAAAGGGTCCTACGAGCAGTACTTC
>TRBV5-1|few|TRBJ2-2|TRBD1
CASSFNRGVANTGELFF
TGCGCCAGCAGCTTTAACAGGGGCGTAGCGAACACCGGGGAGCTGTTTTTT
>TRBV18|-|TRBJ1-2|TRBD1
CASSLYSEGAEGYTF
TGTGCCAGCTCACTCTACAGCGAGGGGGCGGAAGGCTACACCTTC
>TRBV28|-|TRBJ2-2|-
CASSYTNTGELFF
TGTGCCAGCAGTTATACGAACACCGGGGAGCTGTTTTTT
>TRBV4-1|-|TRBJ2-5|-
CASSQQWGETQYF
TGCGCCAGCAGCCAACAGTGGGGGGAGACCCAGTACTTC
>TRBV6-9|-|TRBJ1-5|-
CASSYQFNNQPQHF
TGTGCCAGCAGTTACCAATTTAACAATCAGCCCCAGCATTTT
>TRBV5-8|-|TRBJ2-5|TRBD1
CASSPGETGGAGYQETQYF
TGTGCCAGCAGCCCGGGGGAGACAGGGGGCGCCGGGTACCAAGAGACCCAGTACTTC
>TRBV30|few|TRBJ1-5|-
CAWSKGWDQPQHF
TGTGCCTGGAGTAAGGGGTGGGATCAGCCCCAGCATTTT
>TRBV5-1|-|TRBJ2-2|TRBD2
CASTPRLAGTGELFF
TGCGCCAGCACTCCAAGGCTAGCGGGTACTGGGGAGCTGTTTTTT
>TRBV12-3/TRBV12-4|-|TRBJ1-5|TRBD1
CASSLDRAVQPQHF
TGTGCCAGCAGTTTGGACAGGGCGGTTCAGCCCCAGCATTTT
>TRBV6-9|many|TRBJ1-5|-
CASSYAPSQPQHF
TGTGCCAGCAGTTACGCTCCCTCACAGCCCCAGCATTTT
>TRBV27|many|TRBJ2-5|-
CASSFDRRQDGEETQYF
TGTGCCAGCAGTTTCGATAGGCGGCAGGATGGGGAAGAGACCCAGTACTTC
>TRBV5-1|-|TRBJ2-1|-
CASSLAQPTGNEQFF
TGCGCCAGCAGCTTGGCTCAGCCGACGGGGAATGAGCAGTTCTTC
>TRBV28|many|TRBJ2-7|TRBD2
CASSLGGSISYEQYF
TGTGCCAGCAGTTTAGGCGGGAGCATATCCTACGAGCAGTACTTC
>TRBV12-3/TRBV12-4|few|TRBJ1-5|-
CASSRTLGNQPQHF
TGTGCCAGCAGTAGGACCCTGGGCAATCAGCCCCAGCATTTT
>TRBV20-1|many|TRBJ2-3|-
CSAREPQGTPDTQYF
TGCAGTGCTAGAGAACCCCAGGGGACCCCAGATACGCAGTATTTT
>TRBV20-1|many|TRBJ2-3|TRBD2
CSARSLDTSDPSDTQYF
TGCAGTGCTAGATCTTTAGATACTAGCGATCCGTCAGATACGCAGTATTTT
>TRBV12-3/TRBV12-4|many|TRBJ2-7|-
CASSFGSVYEQYF
TGTGCCAGCAGTTTTGGGAGTGTCTACGAGCAGTACTTC
>TRBV14|few|TRBJ1-1|-
CASSQDLEGTEAFF
TGTGCCAGCAGCCAAGATTTGGAGGGCACTGAAGCTTTCTTT
>TRBV20-1|-|TRBJ2-3|TRBD2
CMGDLGGLAGTDTQYF
TGCATGGGCGACTTGGGAGGACTAGCGGGCACAGATACGCAGTATTTT
>TRBV5-1|few|TRBJ2-1|TRBD2
CASSTRGVYGALSDEQFF
TGTGCCAGCTCTACTCGGGGGGTCTACGGGGCTTTATCGGATGAGCAGTTCTTC
>TRBV9|-|TRBJ2-7|TRBD2
CASSISGDATYEQYF
TGTGCCAGCAGCATAAGCGGGGACGCGACCTACGAGCAGTACTTC
>TRBV12-3/TRBV12-4|many|TRBJ2-1|TRBD2
CASSGGLAGGNEQFF
TGTGCCAGCAGTGGCGGACTAGCGGGAGGCAATGAGCAGTTCTTC
>TRBV28|-|TRBJ1-2|-
CASRLEGSGYTF
TGTGCCAGCAGGCTTGAGGGGTCTGGCTACACCTTC
>TRBV6-2/TRBV6-3|few|TRBJ2-1|-
CASKDVSYNEQFF
TGTGCCAGCAAAGACGTCTCCTACAATGAGCAGTTCTTC
>TRBV5-1|many|TRBJ1-1|-
CASSPQEGGGTEAFF
TGCGCCAGCAGCCCCCAGGAGGGAGGGGGGACTGAAGCTTTCTTT